These T cell receptor beta chains were read from a single sample in a study of blood T cell repertoires in COVID-19. TCRdb keeps only in-frame clones here, not all; method: immunoSEQ multiplex PCR. The repertoire holds hundreds of thousands of clones, with about four fifths as singletons. Sequenced material: peripheral blood. The origin of the receptors is a woman aged 40 to 50 with active or convalescent COVID-19. Both conserved end residues are part of each CDR3. The D gene is left open where the match is weak. Size values are once, few and many counts, or a class for expanded clones, and some rows have none.

d_call	clone_size	v_call	j_call	cdr3_aa	cdr3_nt
TRBD2	NA	TRBV24-1	TRBJ2-1	CATSDPPSGRSYNEQFF	TGTGCCACCAGTGACCCCCCTAGCGGGCGTTCCTACAATGAGCAGTTCTTC
TRBD1	NA	TRBV27	TRBJ1-6	CASSPGTGVNSPLHF	TGTGCCAGCAGCCCTGGGACAGGCGTGAATTCACCCCTCCACTTT
NA	NA	TRBV5-1	TRBJ2-7	CASSLRYRTSYEQYF	TGCGCCAGCAGCTTGCGGTACAGGACCTCCTACGAGCAGTACTTC
NA	NA	TRBV9	TRBJ1-2	CASSVGLGDRYSNYGYGYTF	TGTGCCAGCAGCGTAGGTTTAGGAGACCGATACTCCAACTATGGTTATGGCTACACCTTC
NA	NA	TRBV9	TRBJ2-3	CASSVKTSDTQYF	TGTGCCAGCAGCGTAAAGACTTCAGATACGCAGTATTTT
NA	NA	TRBV30	TRBJ2-1	CARSRVSYNEQFF	TGTGCCAGAAGCAGGGTTTCCTACAATGAGCAGTTCTTC
NA	NA	TRBV3-1/TRBV3-2	TRBJ1-2	CASSIGSGIYTF	TGTGCCAGCAGCATCGGTTCAGGGATTTACACCTTC
TRBD1	NA	TRBV27	TRBJ2-3	CASSRKGTGLADTQYF	TGTGCCAGCAGTAGAAAAGGGACAGGGCTGGCAGATACGCAGTATTTT
NA	few	TRBV7-8	TRBJ1-6	CASSSAGEAYNSPLHF	TGTGCCAGCAGCTCCGCTGGGGAGGCCTATAATTCACCCCTCCACTTT
TRBD1	once	TRBV25-1	TRBJ1-1	CASSEGPGQGALTEAFF	TGTGCCAGCAGTGAGGGTCCGGGACAGGGGGCGCTTACTGAAGCTTTCTTT
TRBD2	NA	TRBV5-1	TRBJ2-3	CASSYSGGGTDTQYF	TGCGCCAGCAGTTATAGCGGGGGGGGCACAGATACGCAGTATTTT
NA	NA	TRBV30	TRBJ1-5	CAWALRGDQPQHF	TGTGCCTGGGCCCTAAGAGGCGATCAGCCCCAGCATTTT
TRBD1	NA	TRBV19	TRBJ2-7	CASRGTGRTYEQYF	TGTGCCAGTAGGGGGACAGGGAGAACCTACGAGCAGTACTTC
NA	NA	TRBV2	TRBJ1-2	CASSITPYGYTF	TGTGCCAGCAGTATTACACCCTATGGCTACACCTTC
NA	NA	TRBV5-1	TRBJ1-4	CASSLQGSNEKLFF	TGCGCCAGCAGCCTCCAGGGGTCTAATGAAAAACTGTTTTTT
TRBD2	NA	TRBV7-2	TRBJ2-3	CASSLDLLAGAGTDTQYF	TGTGCCAGCAGCTTAGACCTACTAGCGGGGGCTGGGACAGATACGCAGTATTTT
NA	NA	TRBV5-1	TRBJ1-1	CASTPFGGRTEAFF	TGCGCCAGCACCCCCTTTGGAGGGAGAACTGAAGCTTTCTTT
NA	NA	TRBV7-2	TRBJ1-5	CASSLESRGSGNQPQHF	TGTGCCAGCAGCTTAGAATCTAGGGGAAGTGGCAATCAGCCCCAGCATTTT
TRBD2	NA	TRBV5-1	TRBJ2-5	CASSLSTGGIQETQYF	TGCGCCAGCAGCTTATCGACGGGAGGTATCCAAGAGACCCAGTACTTC
NA	NA	TRBV27	TRBJ1-6	CASSLSWTVNSPLHF	TGTGCCAGCAGTTTATCGTGGACAGTTAATTCACCCCTCCACTTT
NA	NA	TRBV5-1	TRBJ2-2	CASSLGGRNTGELFF	TGCGCCAGCAGCTTGGGAGGAAGGAACACCGGGGAGCTGTTTTTT
TRBD2	NA	TRBV5-1	TRBJ2-1	CASSLEASGNQEQFF	TGCGCCAGCAGCTTGGAGGCTAGCGGGAATCAGGAGCAGTTCTTC
NA	NA	TRBV7-9	TRBJ1-2	CASSLGSQDTNYGYTF	TGTGCCAGCAGCTTAGGATCACAGGATACTAACTATGGCTACACCTTC
NA	NA	TRBV29-1	TRBJ2-7	CSVVMGGIYEQYF	TGCAGCGTTGTTATGGGGGGTATATACGAGCAGTACTTC
TRBD2	NA	TRBV11-2	TRBJ2-2	CASSRPGLAPAGELFF	TGTGCCAGCAGCCGACCTGGACTAGCCCCCGCCGGGGAGCTGTTTTTT
NA	NA	TRBV27	TRBJ1-5	CASSLSLAEGGDQPQHF	TGTGCCAGCAGTTTATCGTTGGCCGAAGGGGGGGATCAGCCCCAGCATTTT
NA	NA	TRBV4-2	TRBJ2-7	CASSETTAFDYEQYF	TGTGCCAGCAGCGAGACGACAGCCTTCGACTACGAGCAGTACTTC
NA	NA	TRBV2	TRBJ1-1	CASSDKGYDGEAFF	TGTGCCAGCAGTGATAAGGGGTACGACGGCGAAGCTTTCTTT
TRBD1	once	TRBV28	TRBJ2-7	CALPGSSQGAKRF	TGTGCCCTCCCAGGGTCCTCACAGGGGGCCAAGAGGTTC
TRBD1	NA	TRBV27	TRBJ1-6	CASSEQGMGTVDSPLHF	TGTGCCAGCAGTGAACAGGGGATGGGGACAGTTGACTCACCCCTCCACTTT
TRBD2	NA	TRBV24-1	TRBJ2-3	CATSDWDSGGREGTDTQYF	TGTGCCACCAGTGATTGGGATAGCGGGGGGCGAGAGGGGACAGATACGCAGTATTTT
TRBD1	NA	TRBV7-6	TRBJ2-7	CASSSKGRGLKTAYEQYF	TGTGCCAGCAGCTCAAAGGGCAGGGGGCTGAAGACAGCCTACGAGCAGTACTTC
NA	NA	TRBV24-1	TRBJ2-3	CATSDLVQATDTQYF	TGTGCCACCAGTGATTTGGTGCAAGCAACAGATACGCAGTATTTT
NA	once	TRBV29-1	TRBJ1-1	CSVEDRVFSGTEAFF	TGCAGCGTTGAAGACCGGGTCTTCTCGGGCACTGAAGCTTTCTTT
NA	NA	TRBV6-5	TRBJ2-5	CASSPDWRVQETQYF	TGTGCCAGCAGTCCTGACTGGAGAGTACAAGAGACCCAGTACTTC
TRBD2	NA	TRBV18	TRBJ2-5	CASSPSAGRGETQYF	TGTGCCAGCTCACCATCGGCCGGGAGGGGTGAGACCCAGTACTTC
NA	once	TRBV6-5	TRBJ2-7	CASSYSSLAYEQYF	TGTGCCAGCAGTTACTCCTCCCTAGCTTACGAGCAGTACTTC
NA	NA	TRBV29-1	TRBJ2-5	CSGVTEIQETQYF	TGCAGCGGGGTGACAGAGATCCAAGAGACCCAGTACTTC
NA	NA	TRBV5-1	TRBJ1-2	CASSHDIPGTSLSGYGYTF	TGCGCCAGCAGCCATGATATCCCCGGGACTTCCTTATCTGGCTATGGCTACACCTTC
NA	NA	TRBV5-4	TRBJ2-3	CASSARGAVTDTQYF	TGTGCCAGCAGCGCCCGAGGCGCGGTCACAGATACGCAGTATTTT
NA	NA	TRBV11-2	TRBJ1-2	CASSLDRKRGGHGYTF	TGTGCCAGCAGCTTAGATCGAAAACGAGGAGGCCATGGCTACACCTTC
TRBD1	NA	TRBV28	TRBJ1-2	CASSLRGQGVRGYTF	TGTGCCAGCAGTTTACGCGGACAGGGGGTGCGGGGCTACACCTTC
TRBD1	NA	TRBV24-1	TRBJ2-7	CATSDFGQGISYEQYF	TGTGCCACCAGTGATTTTGGACAGGGGATCTCCTACGAGCAGTACTTC
NA	NA	TRBV4-1	TRBJ1-2	CASSQDSRRGIYGYTF	TGCGCCAGCAGCCAAGACTCCAGGCGGGGGATTTATGGCTACACCTTC
TRBD2	NA	TRBV5-1	TRBJ2-5	CASSTTSGGRQETQYF	TGCGCCAGCAGCACGACTAGCGGGGGCCGACAAGAGACCCAGTACTTC
NA	NA	TRBV9	TRBJ1-4	CASSSESRNEKLFF	TGTGCCAGCAGCTCTGAATCCCGGAATGAAAAACTGTTTTTT
NA	NA	TRBV27	TRBJ1-1	CASSSSPRGENEAFF	TGTGCCAGCAGTTCCTCGCCGCGGGGAGAAAATGAAGCTTTCTTT
NA	NA	TRBV5-1	TRBJ1-3	CASSLDGRGNTIYF	TGCGCCAGCAGCTTGGATGGGAGAGGAAACACCATATATTTT
TRBD2	NA	TRBV6-1	TRBJ2-7	CASSETSGREQYF	TGTGCCAGCAGTGAAACTAGCGGGAGAGAGCAGTACTTC
NA	NA	TRBV30	TRBJ1-4	CAWSAGGDEKLFF	TGTGCCTGGAGTGCTGGGGGCGACGAAAAACTGTTTTTT
NA	NA	TRBV28	TRBJ1-1	CASTTGQFNTEAFF	TGTGCCAGCACCACCGGACAGTTCAACACTGAAGCTTTCTTT
NA	NA	TRBV19	TRBJ1-5	CASSISDGQPQHF	TGTGCCAGTAGTATAAGTGATGGCCAGCCCCAGCATTTT
TRBD1	NA	TRBV5-1	TRBJ1-1	CASSFTGQGNTEAFF	TGCGCCAGCAGCTTTACGGGACAGGGGAACACTGAAGCTTTCTTT
TRBD1	few	TRBV9	TRBJ1-1	CASSVGTGNTEAFF	TGTGCCAGCAGCGTAGGGACAGGGAACACTGAAGCTTTCTTT
TRBD1	NA	TRBV6-1	TRBJ1-5	CASREDRGSNQPQHF	TGCGCCAGCAGAGAAGACAGGGGTAGCAATCAGCCCCAGCATTTT
NA	NA	TRBV24-1	TRBJ2-1	CATSVGDLYNEQFF	TGTGCCACCAGTGTAGGAGACCTATACAATGAGCAGTTCTTC
NA	NA	TRBV7-9	TRBJ1-1	CASSSAGTMNTEAFF	TGTGCCAGCAGCTCAGCCGGGACAATGAACACTGAAGCTTTCTTT
NA	NA	TRBV11-2	TRBJ2-1	CASSLDVFGQNNEQFF	TGTGCCAGCAGCTTAGATGTCTTCGGACAAAACAATGAGCAGTTCTTC
TRBD1	NA	TRBV30	TRBJ1-5	CALDRGSGQPQHF	TGTGCATTGGACAGGGGGTCGGGCCAGCCCCAGCATTTT